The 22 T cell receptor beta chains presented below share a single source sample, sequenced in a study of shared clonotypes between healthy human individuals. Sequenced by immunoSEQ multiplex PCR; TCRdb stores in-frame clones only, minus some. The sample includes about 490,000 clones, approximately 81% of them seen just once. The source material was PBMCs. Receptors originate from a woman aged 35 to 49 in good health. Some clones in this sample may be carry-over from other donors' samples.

CDR3 bases: TGTGCCAGCAGTTTGACAGGGATGGGGGGCAATCAGCCCCAGCATTTT. This encodes CASSLTGMGGNQPQHF. This rearrangement joins TRBV27 to TRBJ1-5; TRBD1 matches 7 bases. The CDR3 has 16 amino acids. Germline CDR1 is MNHEY and CDR2 is SMNVEV (reference sequence). Trimming took 3 bases from V and 2 from J; bases not matched to a gene: 7.

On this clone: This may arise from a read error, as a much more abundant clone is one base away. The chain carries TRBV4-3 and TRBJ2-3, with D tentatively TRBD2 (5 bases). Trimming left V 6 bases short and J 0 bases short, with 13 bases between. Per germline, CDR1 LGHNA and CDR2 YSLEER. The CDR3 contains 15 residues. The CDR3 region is CASRRGGPSTDTQYF. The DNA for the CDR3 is TGCGCCAGCAGACGCGGAGGCCCTAGCACAGATACGCAGTATTTT.

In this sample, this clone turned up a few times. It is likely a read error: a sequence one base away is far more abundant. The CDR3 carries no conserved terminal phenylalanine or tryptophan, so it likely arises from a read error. The CDR3, as DNA: TGTGCCTGGGAGGGAGAAATTGGAGAGCAGTACTTA. This gives the protein CAWEGEIGEQYL. V usage is TRBV30 and J usage is TRBJ2-7; maybe TRBD2 (5 bases). Germline assignment: CDR1 GTSNPN and CDR2 SVGIG (reference sequence). Trimming took off 5 bases at V and 7 bases at J, with 15 bases between the two ends. The CDR3 sequence is 12 residues long.

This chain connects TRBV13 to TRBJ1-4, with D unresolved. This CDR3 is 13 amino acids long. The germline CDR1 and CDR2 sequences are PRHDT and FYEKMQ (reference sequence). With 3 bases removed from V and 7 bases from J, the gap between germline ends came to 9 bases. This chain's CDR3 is CASSFGGSEKLFF. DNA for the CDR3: TGTGCCAGCAGCTTCGGCGGTAGTGAAAAACTGTTTTTT.

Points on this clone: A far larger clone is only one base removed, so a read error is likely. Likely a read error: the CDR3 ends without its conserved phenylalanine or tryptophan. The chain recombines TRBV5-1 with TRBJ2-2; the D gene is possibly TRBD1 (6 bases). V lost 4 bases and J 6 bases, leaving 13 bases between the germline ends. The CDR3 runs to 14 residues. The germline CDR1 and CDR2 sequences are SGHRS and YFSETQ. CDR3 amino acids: CASSQTTGPGELFL. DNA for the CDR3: TGCGCCAGCAGCCAAACTACAGGGCCCGGGGAGCTGTTTCTT.

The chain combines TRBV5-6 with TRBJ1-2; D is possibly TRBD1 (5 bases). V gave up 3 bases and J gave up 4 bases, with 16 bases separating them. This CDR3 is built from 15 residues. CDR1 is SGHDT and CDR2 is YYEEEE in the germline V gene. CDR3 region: CASSSTRQIPYGYTF. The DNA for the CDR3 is TGTGCCAGCAGCTCGACCCGACAGATACCCTATGGCTACACCTTC.

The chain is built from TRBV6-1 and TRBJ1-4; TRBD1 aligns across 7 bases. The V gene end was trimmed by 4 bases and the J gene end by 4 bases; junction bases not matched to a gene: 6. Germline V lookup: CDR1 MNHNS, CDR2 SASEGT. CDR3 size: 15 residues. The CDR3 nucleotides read TGTGCCAGCAGTGCCTACAGGGGAAGTAATGAAAAACTGTTTTTT. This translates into CASSAYRGSNEKLFF.

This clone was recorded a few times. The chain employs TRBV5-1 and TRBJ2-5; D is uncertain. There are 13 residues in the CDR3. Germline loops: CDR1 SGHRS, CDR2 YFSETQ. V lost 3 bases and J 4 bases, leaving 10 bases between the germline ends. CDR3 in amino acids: CASSWELGETQYF. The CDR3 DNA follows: TGCGCCAGCAGCTGGGAACTTGGAGAGACCCAGTACTTC. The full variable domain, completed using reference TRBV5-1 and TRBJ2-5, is KAGVTQTPRYLIKTRGQQVTLSCSPISGHRSVSWYQQTPGQGLQFLFEYFSETQRNKGNFPGRFSGRQFSNSRSEMNVSTLELGDSALYLCASSWELGETQYFGPGTRLLVL.

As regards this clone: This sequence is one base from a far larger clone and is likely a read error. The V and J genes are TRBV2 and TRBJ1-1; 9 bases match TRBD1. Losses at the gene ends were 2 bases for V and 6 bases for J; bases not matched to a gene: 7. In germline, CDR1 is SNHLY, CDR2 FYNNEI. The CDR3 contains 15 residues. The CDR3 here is CASSELDRGSPEAFF. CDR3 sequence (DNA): TGTGCCAGCAGTGAATTGGACAGGGGCTCTCCTGAAGCTTTCTTT.

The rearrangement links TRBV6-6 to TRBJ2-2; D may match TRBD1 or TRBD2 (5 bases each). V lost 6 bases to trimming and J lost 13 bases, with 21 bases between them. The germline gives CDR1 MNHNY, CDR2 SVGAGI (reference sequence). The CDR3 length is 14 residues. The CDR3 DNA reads TGTGCCAGCAGGTCAGGGACGGACACCTGGGGGCTGTTTTTT. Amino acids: CASRSGTDTWGLFF.

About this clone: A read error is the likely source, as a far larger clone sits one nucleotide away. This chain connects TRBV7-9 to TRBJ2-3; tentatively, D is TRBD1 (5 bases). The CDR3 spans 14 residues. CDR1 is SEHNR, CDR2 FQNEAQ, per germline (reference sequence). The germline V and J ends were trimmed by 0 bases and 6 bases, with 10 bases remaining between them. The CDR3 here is CASSLAQGVDTQYF. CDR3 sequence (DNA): TGTGCCAGCAGCTTAGCCCAAGGGGTGGATACGCAGTATTTT.

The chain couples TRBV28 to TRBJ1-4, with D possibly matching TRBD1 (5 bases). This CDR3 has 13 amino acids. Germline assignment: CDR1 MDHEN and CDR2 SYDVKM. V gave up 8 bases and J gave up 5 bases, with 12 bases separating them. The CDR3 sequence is CASGGSANEKLFF. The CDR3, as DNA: TGTGCCAGCGGGGGGTCGGCGAATGAAAAACTGTTTTTT.

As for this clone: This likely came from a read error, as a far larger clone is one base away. The CDR3 loop reads CASSLGGRANQPQHF. The DNA of the CDR3 is TGTGCCAGCAGCTTAGGCGGCAGGGCCAATCAGCCCCAGCATTTT. V is TRBV11-2 and J is TRBJ1-5; a weak D match, TRBD1 (5 bases). V gave up 1 base and J gave up 3 bases, with 10 bases separating them. This CDR3 contains 15 residues. The germline V gene encodes CDR1 SGHAT and CDR2 FQNNGV.

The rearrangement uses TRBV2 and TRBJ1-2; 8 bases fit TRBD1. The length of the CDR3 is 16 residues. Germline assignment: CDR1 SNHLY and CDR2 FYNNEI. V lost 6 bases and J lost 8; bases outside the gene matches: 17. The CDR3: CASSPGATPGGQGYTF. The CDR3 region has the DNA TGTGCCAGCAGCCCCGGGGCCACCCCAGGGGGCCAGGGCTACACCTTC.

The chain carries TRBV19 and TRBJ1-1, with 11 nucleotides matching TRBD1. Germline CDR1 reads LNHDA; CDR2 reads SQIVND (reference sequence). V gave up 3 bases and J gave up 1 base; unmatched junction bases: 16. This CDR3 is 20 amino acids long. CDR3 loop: CASSMGRGQGALLRNTEAFF. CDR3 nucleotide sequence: TGTGCCAGTAGTATGGGACGCGGACAGGGGGCACTTCTGAGGAACACTGAAGCTTTCTTT.

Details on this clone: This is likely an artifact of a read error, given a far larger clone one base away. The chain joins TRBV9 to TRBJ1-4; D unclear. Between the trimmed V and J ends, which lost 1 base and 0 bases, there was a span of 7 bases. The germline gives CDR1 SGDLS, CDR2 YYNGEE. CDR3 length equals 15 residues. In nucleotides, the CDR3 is TGTGCCAGCAGCGTATACGAGGCAACTAATGAAAAACTGTTTTTT. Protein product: CASSVYEATNEKLFF.

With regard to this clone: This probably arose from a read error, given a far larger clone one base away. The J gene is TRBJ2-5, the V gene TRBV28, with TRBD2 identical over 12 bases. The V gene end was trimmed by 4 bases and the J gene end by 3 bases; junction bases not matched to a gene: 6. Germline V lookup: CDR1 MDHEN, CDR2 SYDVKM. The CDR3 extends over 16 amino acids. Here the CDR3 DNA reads TGTGCCAGCAGTTACCCGCGACTAGCGGGAGAAGAGACCCAGTACTTC. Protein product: CASSYPRLAGEETQYF.

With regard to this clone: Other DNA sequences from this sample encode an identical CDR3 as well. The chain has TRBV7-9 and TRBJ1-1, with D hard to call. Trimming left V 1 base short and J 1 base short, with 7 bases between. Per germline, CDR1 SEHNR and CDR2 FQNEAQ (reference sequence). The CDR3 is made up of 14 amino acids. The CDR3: CASSLGLPNTEAFF. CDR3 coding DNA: TGTGCCAGCAGCTTAGGACTCCCGAACACTGAAGCTTTCTTT.

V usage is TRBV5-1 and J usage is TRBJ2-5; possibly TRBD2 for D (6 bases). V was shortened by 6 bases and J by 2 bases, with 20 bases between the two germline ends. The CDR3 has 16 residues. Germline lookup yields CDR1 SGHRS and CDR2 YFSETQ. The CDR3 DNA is TGCGCCAGCAAGGACTGGGTCACGGGGGTTCAAGAGACCCAGTACTTC. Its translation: CASKDWVTGVQETQYF.

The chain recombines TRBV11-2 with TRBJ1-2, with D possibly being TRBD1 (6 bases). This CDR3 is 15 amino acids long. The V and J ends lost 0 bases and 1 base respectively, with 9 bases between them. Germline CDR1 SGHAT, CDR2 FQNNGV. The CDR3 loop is CASSLDGGLNYGYTF. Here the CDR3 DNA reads TGTGCCAGCAGCTTAGACGGGGGGCTTAACTATGGCTACACCTTC.

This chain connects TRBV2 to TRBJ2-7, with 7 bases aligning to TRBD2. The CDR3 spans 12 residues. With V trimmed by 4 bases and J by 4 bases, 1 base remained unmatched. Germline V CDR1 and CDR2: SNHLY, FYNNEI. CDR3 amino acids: CASSGTSYEQYF. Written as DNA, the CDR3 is TGTGCCAGCAGTGGGACTAGTTACGAGCAGTACTTC.

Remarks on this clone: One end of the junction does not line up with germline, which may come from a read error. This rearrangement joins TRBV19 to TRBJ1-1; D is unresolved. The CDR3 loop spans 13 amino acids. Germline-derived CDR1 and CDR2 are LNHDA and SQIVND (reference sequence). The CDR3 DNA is TGTACCAGTGGGAAACAGAAGAACACTGAAGCTTTCTTT. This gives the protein CTSGKQKNTEAFF. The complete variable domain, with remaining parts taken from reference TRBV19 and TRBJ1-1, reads DGGITQSPKYLFRKEGQNVTLSCEQNLNHDAMYWYRQDPGQGLRLIYYSQIVNDFQKGDIAEGYSVSREKKESFPLTVTSAQKNPTAFYLCTSGKQKNTEAFFGQGTRLTVV.